These 12 T cell receptor beta chains originate from one sample sequenced in a study of blood T cells in healthy people across ages (dated by TCRdb to the mid-2010s). The library was built by means of 5' RACE. Sequencer: Illumina HiSeq 2500. A second PCR of roughly 7 to 11 cycles was performed with a sample-barcoded 5' primer and a J-beta primer mix. TCRdb itself trimmed the public reads at Q25 with fastp, ran MiXCR and retained productive beta chains. Each CDR3 protein gets just one entry, which takes the most common genes and DNA from the rows behind it. The sample includes about 380,000 distinct CDR3 sequences, with approximately 52% observed a single time. The ten largest clonotypes hold under 65% of the sample. The sample was blood. These TCRs come from a man in his fifties or sixties in good health.

The chain links TRBV5-5 to TRBJ2-1; 7 bases fit TRBD2. The CDR3 sequence is 17 residues long. V dropped 4 bases and J dropped 4; count of bases not matched to a gene: 14. In germline, CDR1 is SGHKS, CDR2 YYEKEE (reference sequence). The CDR3 loop is CASSIRVGGAPYNEQFF. The CDR3 DNA reads as TGTGCCAGCAGCATCCGAGTGGGAGGGGCACCATACAATGAGCAGTTCTTC.

The chain combines TRBV29-1 with TRBJ2-7, with D possibly TRBD2 on 5 matching bases. The V end was cut by 6 bases, the J end by 5 bases, with 14 bases between. The CDR3 has 12 amino acids. Per the germline V gene, CDR1 is SQVTM and CDR2 is ANQGSEA. The CDR3 sequence: CSVRGYLDEQYF. CDR3 nucleotide sequence: TGCAGCGTGCGCGGGTATCTCGACGAGCAGTACTTC.

V and J are TRBV28 and TRBJ2-7, with 8 bases aligning to TRBD2. The CDR3 sequence is 17 residues long. Germline trimming cut 5 bases from V and 4 bases from J; bases unmatched to any gene: 16. Germline V gene sequence: CDR1 MDHEN, CDR2 SYDVKM. This CDR3 reads CASSPWSGGRSVYEQYF. The DNA of the CDR3 is TGTGCCAGCAGTCCGTGGTCGGGAGGGCGATCTGTGTACGAGCAGTACTTC.

The V and J genes are TRBV6-6 and TRBJ2-3; TRBD1 or TRBD2 may be the D gene (5 bases each). CDR3 length: 14 amino acids. The germline gives CDR1 MNHNY, CDR2 SVGAGI (reference sequence). The ends were cut back, 5 bases at V and 4 bases at J, with 13 bases in the middle. CDR3 protein: CASSGGRNPDTQYF. The CDR3 nucleotides read TGTGCCAGCAGTGGGGGAAGGAACCCAGATACGCAGTATTTT.

The chain couples TRBV27 to TRBJ2-7; D remains ambiguous. Germline CDR1 reads MNHEY; CDR2 reads SMNVEV (reference sequence). Trimming left V 6 bases short and J 0 bases short, with 15 bases between. This CDR3 has 15 residues. CDR3 coding DNA: TGTGCCAGCAGCACGTTGCTCAGGCGCTCCTACGAGCAGTACTTC. Protein sequence: CASSTLLRRSYEQYF.

The rearrangement joins TRBV20-1 to TRBJ2-2; D is undetermined. This CDR3 has 12 residues. Germline V gene lookup returns CDR1 DFQATT and CDR2 SNEGSKA (reference sequence). Trimming took 4 bases from V and 3 from J, leaving 6 bases between them. The CDR3 nucleotides are TGCAGTGCTAAGGCAGACACCGGGGAGCTGTTTTTT. Residues: CSAKADTGELFF.

The chain has TRBV30 and TRBJ2-5; D ambiguous. The CDR3 is 11 amino acids. Trimming shortened V by 2 bases and J by 5 bases, and 6 bases separated the two germline ends. Germline assignment: CDR1 GTSNPN and CDR2 SVGIG (reference sequence). DNA for the CDR3: TGTGCCTGGAGTAACGGGGAGACCCAGTACTTC. Translation: CAWSNGETQYF.

Concerning this clonotype itself: The germline gene is not matched at one end of the junction; a read error may be the cause. The chain couples TRBV2 to TRBJ2-5; tentative D call: TRBD2 (5 bases). The CDR3 has 14 residues. Germline V CDR1 and CDR2: SNHLY, FYNNEI. CDR3 nucleotides: TGTGCCAGCAGTGTAGAGGACTGGCAAGAGACCCGGTACTTC. This encodes CASSVEDWQETRYF.

This sequence joins TRBV4-2 and TRBJ2-5; the match to TRBD2 covers 13 bases. V was clipped by 0 bases and J by 5 bases; unmatched bases: 12. This CDR3 spans 19 amino acids. The germline CDR1 and CDR2 sequences are LGHNA and YNFKEQ. The DNA for the CDR3 is TGTGCCAGCAGCCAAGATCTCCTTACTAGCGGGAGGGCCTGGGAGACCCAGTACTTC. Amino acids: CASSQDLLTSGRAWETQYF.

This clonotype has just a few counts. The J gene is TRBJ1-2, the V gene TRBV28, with TRBD1 matching 8 bases. The V and J ends lost 5 bases and 3 bases, in that order; junction bases with no gene match: 2. Germline CDR1 and CDR2: MDHEN and SYDVKM. The CDR3 is 13 residues long. The CDR3, as DNA: TGTGCCAGCAGTGAGACAGGGGACTATGGCTACACCTTC. Translated, it gives CASSETGDYGYTF.

This clonotype was seen a few times. J is TRBJ2-3 and V is TRBV5-6; D may be TRBD1 (6 bases). The germline gives CDR1 SGHDT, CDR2 YYEEEE. The CDR3 contains 14 residues. Trimming shortened V by 4 bases and J by 5 bases, and 14 bases separated the two germline ends. The CDR3 protein is CASSPEPGVDTQYF. CDR3 DNA sequence: TGTGCCAGCAGCCCCGAACCAGGGGTAGATACGCAGTATTTT.

On this clonotype itself: One base away lies a much larger clone, so this may be a sequencing read error. The CDR3 region has the DNA TGTGCCAGCAGCCACGGACAGGGGCCTGGTGATGAGCAGTTCTTC. This gives the protein CASSHGQGPGDEQFF. The chain is built from TRBV11-3 and TRBJ2-1; TRBD1 matches at 9 bases. Looked up from germline, CDR1 is SGHNT and CDR2 is YENEEA. The ends lost 5 bases at V and 8 bases at J; junction bases unmatched: 10. This CDR3 contains 15 residues.